This T cell receptor beta chain was sequenced during a study of STAT5B mutations in CD4+ large granular lymphocyte leukemia. TCRdb keeps only in-frame clones here, not all; method: immunoSEQ multiplex PCR. The sample holds around 31,000 clones, roughly 72% seen once. Per the germline V gene, CDR1 is WNHNN and CDR2 is SYGVQD (reference sequence). The CDR3 consists of 16 residues. V shed 2 bases and J 7 bases; nucleotides not matched to a gene: 14. The sequence derives from a human donor in good health. The chain uses TRBV10-1 and TRBJ2-7; the match to TRBD1 covers 7 bases. The sequencing input was CD4+ T cells from blood buffy coats. The CDR3, as DNA: TGCGCCAGCAGTGAGCCCCAGCCCGACAGGGTTAGGGAGCAGTACTTC. It specifies CASSEPQPDRVREQYF.